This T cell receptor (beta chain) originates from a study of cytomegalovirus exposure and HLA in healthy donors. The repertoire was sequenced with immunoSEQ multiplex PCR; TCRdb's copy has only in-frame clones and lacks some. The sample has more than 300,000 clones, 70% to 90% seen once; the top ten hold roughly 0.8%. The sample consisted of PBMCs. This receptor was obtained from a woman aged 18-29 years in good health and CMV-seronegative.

The CDR3 sequence: CASSFPGNHYEQYF. For the CDR3, the DNA is TGTGCCAGCAGCTTCCCGGGGAATCACTACGAGCAGTACTTC. The chain is built from TRBV5-4 and TRBJ2-7; D is possibly TRBD2 (5 bases). The length of the CDR3 is 14 residues. From germline, CDR1 is SGHNT and CDR2 YYREEE (reference sequence). Deletions cut 2 bases from V and 3 bases from J, with 12 bases between.